The rows below give T cell receptor beta chains drawn from one sample of a study of breast tumors, draining lymph nodes, adjacent tissues. TCRdb fed the multiplex PCR reads into MiXCR, producing one record per CDR3 protein. Of 60,000 to 75,000 distinct CDR3 sequences listed, 57% are singletons. Sequenced: breast tumor tissue. These receptors were taken from a female donor with breast cancer. Some clones in this sample may be carry-over from other donors' samples. The CDR3 runs from the conserved cysteine through the conserved F or W. The D gene is left open where the match is weak. Only part of the rows carry a size: once, few, many, or a class if the clone is expanded.

d_call | j_call | clone_size | v_call | cdr3_nt | cdr3_aa
TRBD1 | TRBJ1-2 | many | TRBV19 | TGTGCCAGTAGTTCGGACAGGGGGCGCGGGGGCTACACCTTC | CASSSDRGRGGYTF
NA | TRBJ1-2 | many | TRBV28 | TGTGCCAGCAGTTTATCAGTCGGAGGCTACACCTTC | CASSLSVGGYTF
TRBD1 | TRBJ1-2 | many | TRBV30 | TGTGCCTGGAGTAAGGGACAGGGAGACTATGGCTACACCTTC | CAWSKGQGDYGYTF
NA | TRBJ2-5 | NA | TRBV12-3/TRBV12-4 | TGTGCCAGCAGCTCCAGCTACGGGTTGGGCCAAGAGACCCAGTACTTC | CASSSSYGLGQETQYF
NA | TRBJ1-4 | NA | TRBV7-8 | TGTGCCAGCAGCTTGACAGGTGGCGGTGAAAAACTGTTTTTT | CASSLTGGGEKLFF
NA | TRBJ2-3 | NA | TRBV6-5 | TGTGCCAGCAGTCACTCGGGACTGGCATATGAGCAGTATTTT | CASSHSGLAYEQYF
NA | TRBJ2-1 | once | TRBV12-3/TRBV12-4 | TGTGCCAGCAGTGACGGCCCCCTTGACAATGAGCAGTTCTTC | CASSDGPLDNEQFF
TRBD1 | TRBJ2-7 | many | TRBV20-1 | TGCAGTGCGGACCCGGGACAGGGGACGGGGGAGCAGTACTTC | CSADPGQGTGEQYF
TRBD2 | TRBJ2-1 | NA | TRBV19 | TGTGCCAGCTCCTGGGGACTAGCGGGAGCCTACAATGAGCAGTTCTTC | CASSWGLAGAYNEQFF
NA | TRBJ1-2 | NA | TRBV5-1 | TGCGCCAGCAGCTTGCTTGGGGGTAGCTACGGCTGCACCTTC | CASSLLGGSYGCTF
NA | TRBJ1-4 | NA | TRBV4-2 | TGTGCCAGCAGCCAAGGCACGGGGATGGAAAAACTGTTTTTT | CASSQGTGMEKLFF
TRBD1 | TRBJ2-6 | many | TRBV7-2 | TGTGCCAGCAGCCGGGACAGCTCTGGGGCCAACGTCCTGACTTTC | CASSRDSSGANVLTF
TRBD2 | TRBJ2-5 | NA | TRBV7-6 | TGTGCCAGCTCCGCTAGCGGGGGGGCCCAAGAGACCCAGTACTTC | CASSASGGAQETQYF
NA | TRBJ2-5 | many | TRBV18 | TGTGCCAGCTCACCACAGTTGGAGACCCAGTACTTC | CASSPQLETQYF
TRBD1 | TRBJ1-6 | few | TRBV15 | TGTGCCACCAGCAGAGATTTGGGACAGGTACGATCACCCCTCCACTTT | CATSRDLGQVRSPLHF
TRBD1 | TRBJ2-2 | NA | TRBV6-6 | TGTGCCAGACCCGGGACAGGTGTAACCGGGGAGCTGTTTTTT | CARPGTGVTGELFF
NA | TRBJ1-4 | NA | TRBV5-1 | TGCGCCAGCAGCCAGACAGGCGCAACTAATGAAAAACTGTTTTTT | CASSQTGATNEKLFF
NA | TRBJ1-2 | NA | TRBV19 | TGTGCCAGTCGAGAGACAGCTAACTATGGCTACACCTTC | CASRETANYGYTF